The 24 T cell receptor beta chains below come from one sample, sequenced in a study of patients and donors after allogeneic stem cell transplantation. TCRdb re-called the RT-PCR reads with MiXCR, one entry per CDR3 protein. This table has about 410,000 distinct CDR3 sequences, approximately 16% appearing once. Material for sequencing was blood, either unsorted or a sorted T cell fraction (not recorded which). The receptors were gathered from a human donor who was either an allogeneic HSCT recipient or a stem cell or donor lymphocyte infusion donor (not recorded which). It is not recorded whose cells these are; they may come from a transplant donor.

The chain uses TRBV9 and TRBJ1-1; unclear D gene. The CDR3 sequence is 14 residues long. Trimming pared 4 bases from V and 11 bases from J, leaving 21 bases between. The germline V gene has CDR1 SGDLS and CDR2 YYNGEE. CDR3 in amino acids: CASSPPVRGVVAFF. Written as DNA, the CDR3 is TGTGCCAGCAGCCCCCCAGTTCGTGGAGTAGTGGCTTTCTTT.

This clonotype appeared a few times. This rearrangement joins TRBV6-5 to TRBJ2-7; 7 bases are shared with TRBD2. CDR1 and CDR2 (germline): MNHEY, SVGAGI. CDR3 length: 12 amino acids. V dropped 11 bases and J dropped 0; count of bases not matched to a gene: 4. The DNA of the CDR3 is TGTGCCTGCCGGGACTACTCCTACGAGCAGTACTTC. Translated, it gives CACRDYSYEQYF.

This chain uses TRBV6-1 with TRBJ2-7, with D perhaps TRBD1 (6 bases). The germline V gene encodes CDR1 MNHNS and CDR2 SASEGT. The V end lost 4 bases, the J end lost 2 bases, and 9 bases lay between the germline ends. This CDR3 comprises 13 residues. The chain's CDR3 is CASSVQGTYEQYF. CDR3 in DNA: TGTGCCAGCAGTGTCCAGGGGACCTACGAGCAGTACTTC.

This clonotype was observed a single time. The CDR3 carries no conserved terminal phenylalanine or tryptophan, so it likely arises from a read error. The chain carries TRBV29-1 and TRBJ1-2; D is ambiguous. This CDR3 contains 12 residues. Trimming took 4 bases from V and 5 from J, leaving 11 bases between them. Germline V gives CDR1 SQVTM, CDR2 ANQGSEA. CDR3 sequence reads: CSVVKTRYGYTS. The CDR3, as DNA: TGCAGCGTTGTGAAGACACGGTATGGCTACACCTCC.

This clonotype showed up just a few times. The V call is TRBV24-1, the J call TRBJ2-1; TRBD2 matches at 9 bases. Germline loops: CDR1 KGHDR, CDR2 SFDVKD. The CDR3 totals 16 residues. V shed 3 bases, J shed 4 bases, and the junction held 6 bases outside the gene matches. The DNA of the CDR3 is TGTGCCACCAGTGATGTAGCGGGAGCGAAGTACAATGAGCAGTTCTTC. This encodes CATSDVAGAKYNEQFF.

This clonotype has more than one count but fewer than ten. V and J are TRBV7-9 and TRBJ1-1; 7 bases are a match to TRBD1. The CDR3 extends over 14 amino acids. The germline V gene encodes CDR1 SEHNR and CDR2 FQNEAQ (reference sequence). V was pared by 5 bases and J by 10 bases, with 13 bases of the junction left unmatched. The CDR3 sequence: CASSVRTGESRAFF. The CDR3 nucleotides read TGTGCCAGCAGCGTGAGGACAGGCGAATCTCGAGCTTTCTTT.

V and J are TRBV2 and TRBJ1-2; 8 bases line up with TRBD1. The trim removed 6 bases at V and 8 bases at J, leaving 5 bases unmatched. From germline, CDR1 is SNHLY and CDR2 FYNNEI. CDR3 length: 12 residues. In DNA, the CDR3 is TGTGCCAGCAGGGGGACAGGTCTCGGCTACACCTTC. It specifies CASRGTGLGYTF.

In its sample, this clonotype was seen many times. The chain employs TRBV12-3 or TRBV12-4 and TRBJ2-3; 13 nucleotides align to TRBD2. The ends lost 6 bases at V and 0 bases at J; junction bases unmatched: 3. The CDR3 loop spans 16 amino acids. CDR3 in amino acids: CASSPGLAGSTDTQYF. As DNA, the CDR3 is TGTGCCAGCAGCCCGGGACTAGCGGGAAGCACAGATACGCAGTATTTT.

This clonotype has just a few counts. V is TRBV29-1 and J is TRBJ2-3; the match to TRBD1 covers 11 bases. The CDR3 has 15 residues. The V segment lost 6 bases and the J segment 4 bases; nucleotides outside the gene matches: 9. Germline CDR1 SQVTM, CDR2 ANQGSEA. CDR3 in DNA: TGCAGCGTCGGCCGGGACAGGGGGTTTGCAGATACGCAGTATTTT. Translated, it gives CSVGRDRGFADTQYF.

The chain carries TRBV20-1 and TRBJ2-7; D unclear. Trimming removed 7 bases at V and 3 bases at J, with 13 bases between. The CDR3 has 12 residues. Germline V gene lookup returns CDR1 DFQATT and CDR2 SNEGSKA (reference sequence). The CDR3 loop is CSVVGDVYEQYF. Here the CDR3 DNA reads TGCAGTGTGGTTGGCGATGTCTACGAGCAGTACTTC.

This clonotype showed up just a few times. The V call is TRBV6-1, the J call TRBJ2-3; 12 bases align to TRBD1. The germline gives CDR1 MNHNS, CDR2 SASEGT. CDR3 length equals 16 residues. The trim removed 6 bases at V and 6 bases at J, leaving 10 bases unmatched. The CDR3 DNA sequence: TGTGCCAGCAGCAGCCGGGACAGGGGGCTGCTTGATACGCAGTATTTT. Amino acids: CASSSRDRGLLDTQYF.

V and J are TRBV18 and TRBJ1-1, with D unclear. Trimming left V 1 base short and J 2 bases short, with 11 bases between. Germline values: CDR1 KGHSH, CDR2 LQKENI. The CDR3 extends over 15 amino acids. In nucleotides, the CDR3 is TGTGCCAGCTCACCACGGCCCATTATAAACACTGAAGCTTTCTTT. Translating it yields CASSPRPIINTEAFF.

There are many counts of this clonotype. The chain couples TRBV12-3 or TRBV12-4 to TRBJ2-5; a weak D match, TRBD2 (6 bases). The ends were cut back, 6 bases at V and 2 bases at J, with 16 bases in the middle. The CDR3 has 15 amino acids. Here the CDR3 reads CASSTNPGLQETQYF. As DNA, the CDR3 is TGTGCCAGCAGCACAAACCCGGGACTGCAAGAGACCCAGTACTTC.

The chain uses TRBV7-9 and TRBJ1-1; D possibly corresponds to TRBD1 (5 bases). CDR3 length: 13 amino acids. CDR1 SEHNR and CDR2 FQNEAQ come from the germline V gene (reference sequence). Trimming took 3 bases from V and 5 from J, leaving 10 bases between them. The CDR3 region has the DNA TGTGCCAGCAGCTTTGCGCAGGGAACTGAAGCTTTCTTT. Its translation is CASSFAQGTEAFF.

The chain couples TRBV24-1 to TRBJ1-2; 8 nucleotides match TRBD1. Germline V gene data show CDR1 as KGHDR and CDR2 as SFDVKD. The CDR3 loop spans 14 amino acids. Trimming took 5 bases from V and 8 from J; bases not matched to a gene: 9. The CDR3 here is CATSALTGDEGYTF. CDR3 nucleotides: TGTGCCACCAGTGCCTTGACAGGGGATGAGGGCTACACCTTC.

The genes are TRBV6-4 and TRBJ2-7, with TRBD1 matching over 8 bases. This CDR3 has 14 residues. The V gene's germline CDR1 is MRHNA and CDR2 SNTAGT. Trimming removed 3 bases from V and 5 bases from J; junction bases left unmatched: 6. CDR3: CASSESGTGDEQYF. For the CDR3, the DNA is TGTGCCAGCAGTGAGTCCGGGACAGGTGACGAGCAGTACTTC.

A single count supports this clonotype. The rearrangement uses TRBV7-2 and TRBJ2-7; TRBD2 matches at 9 bases. Germline CDR1 SGHTA, CDR2 FQGNSA. The CDR3 is made up of 18 amino acids. V dropped 0 bases and J dropped 6; count of bases not matched to a gene: 15. The CDR3 nucleotides read TGTGCCAGCAGCTTAGCGCTACCTAGCGGGGTTCTCTACCCCGAGCAGTACTTC. As protein: CASSLALPSGVLYPEQYF.

This clonotype was recorded a few times. The CDR3 spells CSASILRNTGELFF. Written as DNA, the CDR3 is TGCAGTGCTAGTATCCTGAGAAACACCGGGGAGCTGTTTTTT. The chain uses TRBV20-1 and TRBJ2-2, with D unresolved. The V gene lost 3 bases and the J gene lost 2 bases, with 10 bases spanning the gap. The CDR3 totals 14 residues. Germline assignment: CDR1 DFQATT and CDR2 SNEGSKA (reference sequence).

Here the CDR3 reads CASSLARGLGYGYTF. The CDR3 DNA follows: TGTGCCAGCAGCTTGGCCAGGGGGCTCGGCTATGGCTACACCTTC. This chain connects TRBV5-5 to TRBJ1-2, with TRBD1 identical over 8 bases. Germline trimming cut 0 bases from V and 4 bases from J; bases unmatched to any gene: 5. This CDR3 has 15 residues. Germline V gene sequence: CDR1 SGHKS, CDR2 YYEKEE (reference sequence). The variable domain in full, with the rest retrieved from reference TRBV5-5 and TRBJ1-2, is DAGVTQSPTHLIKTRGQQVTLRCSPISGHKSVSWYQQVLGQGPQFIFQYYEKEERGRGNFPDRFSARQFPNYSSELNVNALLLGDSALYLCASSLARGLGYGYTFGSGTRLTVV.

The chain joins TRBV11-3 to TRBJ2-2, with TRBD2 identical over 7 bases. The length of the CDR3 is 12 residues. Germline assignment: CDR1 SGHNT and CDR2 YENEEA. Trimming cost V 2 bases and J 15 bases; bases outside gene matches: 6. CDR3 protein: CASSLRRETMFF. In DNA form, the CDR3 reads TGTGCCAGCAGCTTACGGCGGGAGACAATGTTTTTT.

This clonotype was found a few times. The V call is TRBV12-3 or TRBV12-4, the J call TRBJ1-4; D is unresolved. The V and J ends lost 1 base and 7 bases respectively, with 10 bases between them. This CDR3 has 14 residues. CDR3: CASSLGEGVEKLFF. CDR3 DNA sequence: TGTGCCAGCAGTTTAGGGGAGGGTGTTGAAAAACTGTTTTTT.

This clonotype is medium-sized. The J gene is TRBJ2-3, the V gene TRBV24-1, with D possibly being TRBD1 (6 bases). From germline, CDR1 is KGHDR and CDR2 SFDVKD. The CDR3 is 13 amino acids. V was cut by 5 bases and J by 4 bases, with 9 bases left in between. For the CDR3, the DNA is TGTGCCACCAGTGGCAGGGGCCCAGATACGCAGTATTTT. Its protein is CATSGRGPDTQYF.

A few counts support this clonotype. The chain couples TRBV3-1 to TRBJ2-1; TRBD2 matches 11 bases. The CDR3 sequence is 17 residues long. Trimming cost V 0 bases and J 4 bases; bases outside gene matches: 5. From germline, CDR1 is LGHDT and CDR2 YNNKEL (reference sequence). The CDR3 reads CASSQELTSGGYNEQFF. DNA of the CDR3: TGTGCCAGCAGCCAAGAGCTAACTAGCGGGGGATACAATGAGCAGTTCTTC.

The rearrangement joins TRBV3-1 to TRBJ2-7, with a tentative D call TRBD2 (5 bases). The CDR3 consists of 15 residues. V dropped 4 bases and J dropped 4 bases, with 17 bases sitting between them. Germline lookup yields CDR1 LGHDT and CDR2 YNNKEL (reference sequence). This CDR3 is CASSLGQDSSYEQYF. The CDR3 nucleotides are TGTGCCAGCAGCCTGGGCCAGGACTCTTCATACGAGCAGTACTTC.